Listed below are T cell receptor beta chains from one sample, sequenced in a study of control samples from healthy donors and cancer patients. Assay: immunoSEQ multiplex PCR; the TCRdb copy retains only in-frame clones and omits some. The sample includes about 250,000 clones, roughly 80% of them seen just once. Sequencing used PBMCs. The receptors were sampled from a woman aged 55-69 years with lung cancer. Both conserved end residues are part of each CDR3. A D gene is named only where the DNA matches it firmly. Expanded clones get a size class; other rows say once, few or many, or leave the size out.

TRBJ1-4 TRBV5-6 TRBD1 . CASSGTGKGSSPTNEKLFF
TRBJ2-2 TRBV7-3 . . CASSLTSTGELFF
TRBJ2-1 TRBV6-5 TRBD2 . CASSQTSGIYNEQFF
TRBJ2-5 TRBV19 TRBD2 once CASSRGLAKETQYF
TRBJ1-1 TRBV10-3 . . CAISELGNTEAFF
TRBJ2-2 TRBV3-1/TRBV3-2 TRBD1 . CASSRTGASGELFF
TRBJ2-5 TRBV28 . . CASSPRLGGPNGETQYF
TRBJ2-1 TRBV27 TRBD1 . CASSFLSTGGPRDHSYNEQFF
TRBJ1-4 TRBV5-1 TRBD1 once CASSLNTGGYEKLFF
TRBJ2-2 TRBV19 TRBD1 . CASTHGWDRGTGELFF
TRBJ1-1 TRBV5-1 . . CASSLGFTGIEAFF
TRBJ2-2 TRBV6-5 . . CASIGQLATGELFF
TRBJ1-3 TRBV30 TRBD1 . CAWSGQGLISGNTIYF
TRBJ2-7 TRBV18 . . CASSPSVDSYEQYF
TRBJ2-1 TRBV7-8 TRBD2 . CASSEGLDGYNEQFF
TRBJ2-7 TRBV28 . . CASSAPGARRYEQYF
TRBJ1-5 TRBV2 . few CASSVVGEVNQPQHF
TRBJ2-3 TRBV5-1 TRBD1 . CASSLFGTGVDTQYF
TRBJ2-1 TRBV24-1 TRBD2 . CATSEQPGLAGNEQFF
TRBJ1-2 TRBV7-3 . once CASSLTAAYGYTF
TRBJ2-7 TRBV28 . . CASRGPWGSYEQYF
TRBJ2-5 TRBV2 TRBD2 . CASTRTSGRGTQYF
TRBJ1-6 TRBV5-1 . once CASSLTADYNSPLHF
TRBJ1-2 TRBV7-8 . once CASSRELVVDYGYTF
TRBJ2-2 TRBV7-3 . few CASSLRGGNTGELFF
TRBJ1-1 TRBV11-2 TRBD1 once CASSLERDRGTFF
TRBJ1-2 TRBV19 . once CASSVSGTLASYGYTF
TRBJ2-5 TRBV14 TRBD2 once CASSQAGGMRTQYF
TRBJ2-2 TRBV19 . many CASRSGPNTGELFF
TRBJ1-2 TRBV6-4 TRBD1 . CASSRDRASGYTF
TRBJ1-5 TRBV4-1 . . CASSRSRAGDIASNQPQHF
TRBJ2-5 TRBV4-2 . . CASSQLGAAEQETQYF
TRBJ2-2 TRBV5-1 . once CASSWGTRNTGELFF
TRBJ2-7 TRBV7-9 . . CASSSARVSWAPYEQYF
TRBJ1-1 TRBV3-1/TRBV3-2 TRBD1 . CASSQRGHGDTEAFF
TRBJ2-1 TRBV27 TRBD1 many CASPGTGDDEQFF
TRBJ1-2 TRBV4-2 . many CASSQEGAVYLGYTF
TRBJ2-7 TRBV19 TRBD2 once CASSIALAGDYEQYF